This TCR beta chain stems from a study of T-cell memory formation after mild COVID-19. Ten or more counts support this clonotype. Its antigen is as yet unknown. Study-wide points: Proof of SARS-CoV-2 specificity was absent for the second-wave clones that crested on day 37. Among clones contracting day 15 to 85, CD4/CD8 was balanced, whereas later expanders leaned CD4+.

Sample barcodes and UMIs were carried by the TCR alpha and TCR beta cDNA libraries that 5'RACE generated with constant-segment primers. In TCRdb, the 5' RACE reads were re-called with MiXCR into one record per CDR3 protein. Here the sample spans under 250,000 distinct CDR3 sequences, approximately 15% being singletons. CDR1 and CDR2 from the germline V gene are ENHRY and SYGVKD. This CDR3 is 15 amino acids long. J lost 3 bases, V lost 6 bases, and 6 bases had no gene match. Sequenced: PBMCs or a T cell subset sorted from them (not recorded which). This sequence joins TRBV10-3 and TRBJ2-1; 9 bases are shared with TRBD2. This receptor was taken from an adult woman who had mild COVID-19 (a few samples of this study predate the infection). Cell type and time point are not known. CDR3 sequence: CAISEGREGYNEQFF. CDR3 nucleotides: TGTGCCATCAGCGAGGGGCGGGAGGGCTACAATGAGCAGTTCTTC.